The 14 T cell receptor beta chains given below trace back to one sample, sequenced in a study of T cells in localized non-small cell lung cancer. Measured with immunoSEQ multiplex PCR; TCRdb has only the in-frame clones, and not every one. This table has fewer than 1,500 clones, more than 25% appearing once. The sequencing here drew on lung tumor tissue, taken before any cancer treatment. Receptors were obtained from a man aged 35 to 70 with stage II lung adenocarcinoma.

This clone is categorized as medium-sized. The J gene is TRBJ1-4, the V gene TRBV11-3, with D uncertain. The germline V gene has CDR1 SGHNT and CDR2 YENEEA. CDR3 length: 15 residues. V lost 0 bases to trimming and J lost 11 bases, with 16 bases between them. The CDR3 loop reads CASSLDRQVIDKLFF. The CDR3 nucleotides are TGTGCCAGCAGCTTAGATCGGCAGGTGATTGACAAACTGTTTTTT.

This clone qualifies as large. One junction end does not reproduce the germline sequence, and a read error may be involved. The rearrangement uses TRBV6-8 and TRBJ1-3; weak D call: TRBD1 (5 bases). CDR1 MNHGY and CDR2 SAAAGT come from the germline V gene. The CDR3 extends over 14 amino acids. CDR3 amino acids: CAISAIQAGNTIYF. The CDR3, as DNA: TGTGCCATCAGTGCGATACAGGCTGGAAACACCATATATTTT.

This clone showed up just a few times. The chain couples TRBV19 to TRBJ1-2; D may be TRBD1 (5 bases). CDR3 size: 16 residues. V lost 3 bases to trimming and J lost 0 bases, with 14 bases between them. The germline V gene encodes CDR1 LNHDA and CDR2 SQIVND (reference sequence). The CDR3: CASSISRQKANYGYTF. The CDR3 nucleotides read TGTGCCAGTAGTATTTCCCGACAGAAAGCTAACTATGGCTACACCTTC. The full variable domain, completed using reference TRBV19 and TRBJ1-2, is DGGITQSPKYLFRKEGQNVTLSCEQNLNHDAMYWYRQDPGQGLRLIYYSQIVNDFQKGDIAEGYSVSREKKESFPLTVTSAQKNPTAFYLCASSISRQKANYGYTFGSGTRLTVV.

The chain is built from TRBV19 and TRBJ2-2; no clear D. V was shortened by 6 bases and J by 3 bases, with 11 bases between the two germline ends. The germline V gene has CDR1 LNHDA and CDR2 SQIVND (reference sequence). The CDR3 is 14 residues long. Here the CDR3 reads CASSRSRDTGELFF. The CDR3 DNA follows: TGTGCCAGTAGCCGGTCCCGGGACACCGGGGAGCTGTTTTTT.

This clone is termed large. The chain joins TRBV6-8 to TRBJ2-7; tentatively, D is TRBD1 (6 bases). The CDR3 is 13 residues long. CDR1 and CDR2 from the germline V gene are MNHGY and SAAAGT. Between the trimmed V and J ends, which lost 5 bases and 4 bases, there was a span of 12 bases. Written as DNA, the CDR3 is TGTGCCAGCAGTGACACAGGGTTTTACGAGCAGTACTTC. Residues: CASSDTGFYEQYF.

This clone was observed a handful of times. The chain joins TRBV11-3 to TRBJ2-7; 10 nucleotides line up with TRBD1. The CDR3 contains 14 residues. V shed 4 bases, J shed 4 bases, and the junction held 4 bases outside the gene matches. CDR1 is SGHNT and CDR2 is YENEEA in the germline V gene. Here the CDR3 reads CASSSGTGVYEQYF. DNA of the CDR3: TGTGCCAGCAGCTCGGGGACAGGGGTTTACGAGCAGTACTTC.

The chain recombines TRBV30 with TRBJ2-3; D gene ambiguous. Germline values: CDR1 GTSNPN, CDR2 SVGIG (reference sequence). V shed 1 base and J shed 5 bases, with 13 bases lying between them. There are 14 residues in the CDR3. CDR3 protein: CAWSESGPGDTQYF. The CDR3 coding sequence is TGTGCCTGGAGTGAATCCGGGCCGGGAGATACGCAGTATTTT.

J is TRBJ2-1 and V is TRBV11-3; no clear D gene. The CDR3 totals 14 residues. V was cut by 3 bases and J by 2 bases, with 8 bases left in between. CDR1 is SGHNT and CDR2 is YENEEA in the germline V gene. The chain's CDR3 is CASSLVLAYNEQFF. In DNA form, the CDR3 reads TGTGCCAGCAGCTTGGTCCTAGCCTACAATGAGCAGTTCTTC.

The CDR3, as DNA: TGTGCCAGCAGTGTCCAGGTGGGCACAGATACGCAGTATTTT. Protein product: CASSVQVGTDTQYF. The J gene is TRBJ2-3, the V gene TRBV9; the D is unclear. CDR1 and CDR2 from the germline V gene are SGDLS and YYNGEE. The CDR3 is 14 amino acids. The V end was cut by 5 bases, the J end by 1 base, with 11 bases between.

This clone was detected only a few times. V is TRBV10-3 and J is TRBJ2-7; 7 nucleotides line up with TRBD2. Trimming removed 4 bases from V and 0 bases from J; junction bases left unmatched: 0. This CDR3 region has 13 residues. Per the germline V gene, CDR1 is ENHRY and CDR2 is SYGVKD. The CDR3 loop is CAISGTSSYEQYF. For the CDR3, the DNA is TGTGCCATCAGTGGGACTAGCTCCTACGAGCAGTACTTC.

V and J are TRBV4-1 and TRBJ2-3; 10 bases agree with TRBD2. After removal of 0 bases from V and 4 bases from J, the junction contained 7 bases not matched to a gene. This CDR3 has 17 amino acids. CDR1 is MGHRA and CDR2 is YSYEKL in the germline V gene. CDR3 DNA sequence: TGCGCCAGCAGCCAAGATCCCAGCGGGAGGGCATCAGATACGCAGTATTTT. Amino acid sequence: CASSQDPSGRASDTQYF.

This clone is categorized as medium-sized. Here the CDR3 DNA reads TGTGCCAGCAGCTTAGGGGGGGTCTACAATGAGCAGTTCTTC. Translation: CASSLGGVYNEQFF. The J gene is TRBJ2-1, the V gene TRBV11-3; D perhaps matches TRBD2 (6 bases). Germline-derived CDR1 and CDR2 are SGHNT and YENEEA. There are 14 residues in the CDR3. The V gene lost 1 base and the J gene lost 3 bases, with 7 bases spanning the gap.

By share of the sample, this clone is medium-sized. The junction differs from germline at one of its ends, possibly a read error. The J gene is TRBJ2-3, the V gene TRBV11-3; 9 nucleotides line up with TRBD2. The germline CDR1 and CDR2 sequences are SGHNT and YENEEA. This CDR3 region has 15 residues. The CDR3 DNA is TGTGCTAGCAGCATTAGCGGGAGCGGGTCAGATACGCAGTATTTT. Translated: CASSISGSGSDTQYF.

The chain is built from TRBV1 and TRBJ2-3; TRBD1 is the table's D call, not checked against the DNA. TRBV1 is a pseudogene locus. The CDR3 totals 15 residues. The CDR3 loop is CASSQDRTGPDTQYF. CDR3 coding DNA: TGCGCCAGCAGCCAAGATCGAACAGGGCCAGATACGCAGTATTTT.